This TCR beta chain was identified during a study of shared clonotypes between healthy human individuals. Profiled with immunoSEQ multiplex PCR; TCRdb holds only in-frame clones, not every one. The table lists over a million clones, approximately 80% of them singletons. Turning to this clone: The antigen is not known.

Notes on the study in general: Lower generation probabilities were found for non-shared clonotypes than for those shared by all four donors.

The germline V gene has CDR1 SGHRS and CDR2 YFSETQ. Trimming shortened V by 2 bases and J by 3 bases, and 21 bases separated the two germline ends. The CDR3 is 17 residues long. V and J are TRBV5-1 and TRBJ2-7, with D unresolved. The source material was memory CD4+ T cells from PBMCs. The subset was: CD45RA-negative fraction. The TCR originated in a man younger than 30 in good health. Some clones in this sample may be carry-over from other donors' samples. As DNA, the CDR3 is TGCGCCAGCAGCTTTCGAGAGTCGGGCGTCTACCGCTACGAGCAGTACTTC. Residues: CASSFRESGVYRYEQYF.